This TCR beta chain originates from a study of post-analysis software for immune sequencing data. Study-wide results and limits: Compared with controls, patients had more of about 5 TRBV segments, including TRBV5-6, TRBV5-1 and TRBV20-1.

A few counts support this clonotype. Its specificity is unknown. Researchers reported that TCR beta cDNA libraries carried unique molecular identifiers. A single record per CDR3 protein comes from TCRdb applying MiXCR to the PCR reads. The sample contains hundreds of thousands of distinct CDR3 sequences, over 35% of which appear only once. The CDR3 consists of 15 residues. The germline CDR1 and CDR2 sequences are ENHRY and SYGVKD. V dropped 5 bases and J dropped 3 bases, with 15 bases sitting between them. This chain joins TRBV10-3 and TRBJ2-3; TRBD1 is a possible D gene (5 bases). Sequencing was performed on blood. The origin of this receptor is a girl between 10 and 17 years old with multiple sclerosis. The CDR3 DNA reads TGTGCCATCAGTTACGCAGGGTTGGGTACAGATACGCAGTATTTT. Translating gives CAISYAGLGTDTQYF.